These 26 T cell receptor beta chains were all obtained from the same sample, sequenced in a study of cytomegalovirus exposure and HLA in healthy donors. Amplification used 60 Vbeta primers and 13 Jbeta primers. Using immunoSEQ multiplex PCR, the repertoire was profiled, and TCRdb retains in-frame clones only, with some absent. This sample yields more than 95,000 clones, of which around 80% are seen a single time; just under 2% belongs to the top ten. The sample consisted of PBMCs. All receptors come from a man aged 45-65 years in good health and CMV-seronegative.

This clone was counted a single time. The chain couples TRBV6-5 to TRBJ2-7; a possible D gene is TRBD1 (5 bases). Germline V CDR1 and CDR2: MNHEY, SVGAGI. The CDR3 is made up of 13 amino acids. Trimming stripped 2 bases from V and 4 bases from J, with 9 bases between. The CDR3, as DNA: TGTGCCAGCAGTTACGCTGACAGTTACGAGCAGTACTTC. Its protein is CASSYADSYEQYF.

The rearrangement joins TRBV4-1 to TRBJ2-5; D is ambiguous. In germline, CDR1 is MGHRA, CDR2 YSYEKL. The CDR3 consists of 16 residues. With 4 bases removed from V and 1 base from J, the gap between germline ends came to 16 bases. The CDR3 bases are TGCGCCAGCAGCCTTCGAGGTAATACTTTCCAAGAGACCCAGTACTTC. Residues: CASSLRGNTFQETQYF.

The rearrangement links TRBV5-1 to TRBJ2-1; the D gene is possibly TRBD1 (5 bases). Per the germline V gene, CDR1 is SGHRS and CDR2 is YFSETQ. The CDR3 length is 14 residues. The V gene lost 0 bases and the J gene lost 1 base, with 5 bases spanning the gap. In nucleotides, the CDR3 is TGCGCCAGCAGCTTGGAGGGGTCCTACAATGAGCAGTTCTTC. Translating it yields CASSLEGSYNEQFF.

J is TRBJ2-1 and V is TRBV9; no clear D gene. Between the trimmed V and J ends, which lost 0 bases and 7 bases, there was a span of 8 bases. The CDR3 totals 13 residues. Germline V gives CDR1 SGDLS, CDR2 YYNGEE. CDR3 coding DNA: TGTGCCAGCAGCGTAGGTAGCCGGAATGAGCAGTTCTTC. This encodes CASSVGSRNEQFF.

This clone was counted once. This rearrangement joins TRBV6-1 to TRBJ1-2; perhaps TRBD1 as D (5 bases). Germline CDR1 is MNHNS and CDR2 is SASEGT. This CDR3 region has 14 residues. Trimming took off 0 bases at V and 4 bases at J, with 9 bases between the two ends. CDR3 sequence reads: CASSEAPGGYGYTF. CDR3 DNA sequence: TGTGCCAGCAGTGAAGCCCCGGGGGGCTATGGCTACACCTTC.

The J gene is TRBJ1-1, the V gene TRBV19, with D uncertain. Between the trimmed V and J ends, which lost 3 bases and 0 bases, there was a span of 11 bases. The CDR3 extends over 15 amino acids. The germline V gene encodes CDR1 LNHDA and CDR2 SQIVND (reference sequence). The CDR3 protein is CASSMAGSMNTEAFF. Written as DNA, the CDR3 is TGTGCCAGTAGTATGGCAGGATCAATGAACACTGAAGCTTTCTTT.

This clone was detected only a few times. The genes are TRBV5-4 and TRBJ2-7, with 9 bases aligning to TRBD1. From germline, CDR1 is SGHNT and CDR2 YYREEE (reference sequence). The V gene end was trimmed by 2 bases and the J gene end by 3 bases; junction bases not matched to a gene: 3. This CDR3 has 14 residues. CDR3 sequence reads: CASSFGTGLYEQYF. CDR3 nucleotides: TGTGCCAGCAGCTTCGGGACAGGGCTCTACGAGCAGTACTTC.

This clone came up once. The rearrangement joins TRBV5-5 to TRBJ2-5; D call uncertain. Germline V gene data show CDR1 as SGHKS and CDR2 as YYEKEE (reference sequence). V was cut by 0 bases and J by 5 bases, with 8 bases left in between. The CDR3 totals 13 residues. In DNA, the CDR3 is TGTGCCAGCAGCTTGGCTCCCGGGGAGACCCAGTACTTC. Protein product: CASSLAPGETQYF.

This clone was counted only a few times. V gene TRBV19 combines with J gene TRBJ1-2; no firm D call. The CDR3 has 14 residues. V lost 6 bases and J lost 2, with 13 bases in between. Germline V gene sequence: CDR1 LNHDA, CDR2 SQIVND (reference sequence). DNA of the CDR3: TGTGCCAGTAGAAATGTAGATCCCAACTATGGCTACACCTTC. Protein: CASRNVDPNYGYTF.

The chain uses TRBV4-2 and TRBJ2-1, with 9 bases identical to TRBD2. Looked up from germline, CDR1 is LGHNA and CDR2 is YNFKEQ. This CDR3 has 20 residues. Trimming removed 1 base from V and 7 bases from J; junction bases left unmatched: 20. The CDR3 spells CASSQGDSSMRGGMKNEQFF. The DNA for the CDR3 is TGTGCCAGCAGCCAAGGGGACTCCTCGATGCGGGGGGGCATGAAGAATGAGCAGTTCTTC.

The chain carries TRBV7-2 and TRBJ2-7; weak D call: TRBD2 (6 bases). There are 14 residues in the CDR3. Trimming removed 6 bases from V and 3 bases from J, with 15 bases in between. The germline V gene encodes CDR1 SGHTA and CDR2 FQGNSA. CDR3 region: CASSFRERGYEQYF. The CDR3 bases are TGTGCCAGCAGTTTCCGGGAGAGAGGCTACGAGCAGTACTTC.

This rearrangement joins TRBV2 to TRBJ2-2, with D perhaps matching TRBD1 (5 bases). Trimming removed 1 base from V and 6 bases from J, with 15 bases in between. CDR3 size: 16 residues. Germline V CDR1 and CDR2: SNHLY, FYNNEI. CDR3 bases: TGTGCCAGCAGTGAAGAGGGCAGGGAACACGCCGGGGAGCTGTTTTTT. It is translated as CASSEEGREHAGELFF.

The J gene is TRBJ1-4, the V gene TRBV7-9; the D gene is possibly TRBD1 (6 bases). CDR1 SEHNR and CDR2 FQNEAQ come from the germline V gene (reference sequence). This CDR3 spans 15 amino acids. Trimming shortened V by 7 bases and J by 4 bases, and 16 bases separated the two germline ends. CDR3 amino acids: CASTPNRAGNEKLFF. CDR3 sequence (DNA): TGTGCCAGCACCCCAAACAGGGCTGGTAATGAAAAACTGTTTTTT.

The V call is TRBV4-1, the J call TRBJ2-7; TRBD1 agrees at 8 bases. V lost 0 bases to trimming and J lost 4 bases; unmatched junction nucleotides: 5. Germline V gene sequence: CDR1 MGHRA, CDR2 YSYEKL. The CDR3 is made up of 15 amino acids. This chain's CDR3 is CASSQDSRQGYEQYF. The CDR3, as DNA: TGCGCCAGCAGCCAAGATTCAAGACAGGGGTACGAGCAGTACTTC.

This chain connects TRBV11-2 to TRBJ1-3; possible D gene TRBD1, 5 bases. The V gene's germline CDR1 is SGHAT and CDR2 FQNNGV. This CDR3 has 15 amino acids. The germline V and J ends were trimmed by 5 bases and 4 bases, with 15 bases remaining between them. Here the CDR3 DNA reads TGTGCCAGCAGCCGATTAAGGGGCACGGGAAACACCATATATTTT. It codes for CASSRLRGTGNTIYF.

V usage is TRBV14 and J usage is TRBJ1-4, with D perhaps TRBD1 (5 bases). CDR1 SGHDN and CDR2 FVKESK come from the germline V gene. The CDR3 has 15 amino acids. The germline V and J ends were trimmed by 4 bases and 8 bases, with 17 bases remaining between them. The CDR3 nucleotides read TGTGCCAGCAGCCCCCTGGGGTCGGGGGTCGAAAAACTGTTTTTT. This sequence encodes CASSPLGSGVEKLFF.

CDR3 loop: CASSRGLAPQETQYF. The CDR3 DNA sequence: TGTGCCAGCAGCCGGGGTCTAGCGCCTCAAGAGACCCAGTACTTC. This chain links TRBV5-7 with TRBJ2-5, with a possible D match to TRBD2 (6 bases). TRBV5-7 is an ORF; its function is uncertain. Trimming took 4 bases from V and 2 from J, leaving 15 bases between them. This CDR3 has 15 amino acids.

This clone came up once. J is TRBJ1-1 and V is TRBV19; weak D call: TRBD1 (6 bases). Germline V CDR1 and CDR2: LNHDA, SQIVND (reference sequence). Trimming removed 7 bases at V and 1 base at J, with 19 bases between. CDR3 length: 16 residues. CDR3 amino acids: CASMTHQGTPNTEAFF. CDR3 in DNA: TGTGCCAGTATGACACACCAGGGGACCCCGAACACTGAAGCTTTCTTT.

This clone was detected a few times. The rearrangement links TRBV4-3 to TRBJ1-4; possibly TRBD1 for D (6 bases). CDR3 size: 15 residues. V was trimmed by 4 bases and J by 4 bases, leaving 13 bases between them. Germline values: CDR1 LGHNA, CDR2 YSLEER. This CDR3 reads CASSRGGGFNEKLFF. The CDR3 DNA reads as TGCGCCAGCAGCCGGGGGGGCGGTTTTAATGAAAAACTGTTTTTT.

V and J are TRBV7-9 and TRBJ1-1; no clear D gene. Germline loops: CDR1 SEHNR, CDR2 FQNEAQ (reference sequence). CDR3 length equals 13 residues. V dropped 4 bases and J dropped 6 bases, with 12 bases sitting between them. The CDR3 DNA reads as TGTGCCAGCAGCTACGACGGGGATGCTGAAGCTTTCTTT. Amino acids: CASSYDGDAEAFF.

This chain links TRBV6-5 with TRBJ1-2; 7 bases align to TRBD1. The germline gives CDR1 MNHEY, CDR2 SVGAGI. Trimming took 5 bases from V and 4 from J; bases not matched to a gene: 7. The CDR3 has 14 amino acids. The chain's CDR3 is CASSPGTVGYGYTF. The DNA of the CDR3 is TGTGCCAGCAGTCCCGGGACAGTGGGCTATGGCTACACCTTC.

The chain combines TRBV4-3 with TRBJ1-1; D remains ambiguous. The CDR3 covers 16 residues. CDR1 and CDR2 (germline): LGHNA, YSLEER. V lost 0 bases and J lost 0, with 11 bases in between. Here the CDR3 DNA reads TGCGCCAGCAGCCAAGATTATCGAGGGCTGAACACTGAAGCTTTCTTT. It yields the protein CASSQDYRGLNTEAFF.

This chain links TRBV11-2 with TRBJ1-2; D unresolved. Trimming stripped 5 bases from V and 2 bases from J, with 12 bases between. Germline assignment: CDR1 SGHAT and CDR2 FQNNGV. This CDR3 contains 14 residues. DNA of the CDR3: TGTGCCAGCAGCCCCTACGGAGGAAACTATGGCTACACCTTC. It encodes CASSPYGGNYGYTF.

This clone was picked up a small number of times. V usage is TRBV28 and J usage is TRBJ1-3; 9 bases line up with TRBD1. The CDR3 covers 16 residues. In germline, CDR1 is MDHEN, CDR2 SYDVKM. J was trimmed by 0 bases and V by 5 bases; bases with no gene match: 5. The CDR3 bases are TGTGCCAGCAGTCCTCCGGGACAGGGCTCTGGAAACACCATATATTTT. This sequence encodes CASSPPGQGSGNTIYF.

DNA of the CDR3: TGTGCCAGCAGTTCCAACTACAGGGGATTTAACAGCACAGATACGCAGTATTTT. Its protein is CASSSNYRGFNSTDTQYF. The chain joins TRBV28 to TRBJ2-3; 7 bases are shared with TRBD1. The V gene end was trimmed by 4 bases and the J gene end by 0 bases; junction bases not matched to a gene: 13. CDR1 MDHEN and CDR2 SYDVKM come from the germline V gene. The CDR3 covers 18 residues.

In nucleotides, the CDR3 is TGTGCCAGCAGTATTGGACAGGACCTAGTGAGTTCACCCCTCCACTTT. This gives the protein CASSIGQDLVSSPLHF. The J gene is TRBJ1-6, the V gene TRBV28, with TRBD1 matching 7 bases. With 5 bases clipped from V and 9 bases from J, the junction kept 13 bases outside the gene matches. The CDR3 covers 16 residues. The germline CDR1 and CDR2 sequences are MDHEN and SYDVKM.